The present T cell receptor (beta chain) was sequenced within a study of glioma-infiltrating T cells after dendritic cell vaccination. For the study at large: Monocyte-derived dendritic cells, cultured six to seven days with IL-4 and GM-CSF, were pulsed with autologous tumor lysate.

The primer mix had 60 V beta and 13 J beta primers. Clones were sequenced by immunoSEQ multiplex PCR, and TCRdb holds only the in-frame ones, with some missing. This sample yields about 92,000 clones, of which 85% to 90% are seen a single time; approximately 14% belongs to the top ten. Only patients with spare fresh-frozen tumor and over two years of follow-up were included. All glioblastoma patients lacked an isocitrate dehydrogenase mutation. The CDR3 consists of 14 residues. Trimming left V 0 bases short and J 7 bases short, with 13 bases between. Germline CDR1 reads LGHNA; CDR2 reads YNFKEQ. Sequenced here: blood, sampled before dendritic cell vaccination. The chain couples TRBV4-2 to TRBJ2-7; D is ambiguous. The sequence came from a human donor with glioblastoma. The CDR3 reads CASSQENRRGEQYF. CDR3 in DNA: TGTGCCAGCAGCCAAGAAAATAGACGCGGTGAGCAGTACTTC.